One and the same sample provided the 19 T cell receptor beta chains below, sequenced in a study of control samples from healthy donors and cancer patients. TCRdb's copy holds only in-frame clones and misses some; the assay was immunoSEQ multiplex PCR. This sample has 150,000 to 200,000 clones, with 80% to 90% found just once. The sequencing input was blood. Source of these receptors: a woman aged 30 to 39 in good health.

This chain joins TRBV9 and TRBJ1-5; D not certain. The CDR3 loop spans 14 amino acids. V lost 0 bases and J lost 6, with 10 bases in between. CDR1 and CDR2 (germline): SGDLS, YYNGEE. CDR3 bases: TGTGCCAGCAGCGTAGGACAAACTCCTCAGCCCCAGCATTTT. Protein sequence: CASSVGQTPQPQHF.

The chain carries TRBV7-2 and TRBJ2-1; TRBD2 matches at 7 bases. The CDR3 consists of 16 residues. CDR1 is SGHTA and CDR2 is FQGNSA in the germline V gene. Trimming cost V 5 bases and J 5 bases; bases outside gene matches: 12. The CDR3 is CASSPRGGRINNEQFF. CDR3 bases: TGTGCCAGCAGCCCTCGAGGCGGGAGAATAAACAATGAGCAGTTCTTC.

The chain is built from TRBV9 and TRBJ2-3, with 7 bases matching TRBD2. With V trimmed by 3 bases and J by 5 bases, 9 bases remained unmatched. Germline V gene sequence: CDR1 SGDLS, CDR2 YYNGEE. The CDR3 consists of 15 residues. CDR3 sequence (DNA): TGTGCCAGCAGCGCGTGGGCGGGAGCAGGAGATACGCAGTATTTT. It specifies CASSAWAGAGDTQYF.

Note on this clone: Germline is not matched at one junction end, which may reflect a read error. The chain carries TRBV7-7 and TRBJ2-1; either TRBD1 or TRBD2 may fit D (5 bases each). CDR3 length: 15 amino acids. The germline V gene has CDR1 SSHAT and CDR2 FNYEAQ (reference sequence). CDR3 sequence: CASSSGPNPYNEQFF. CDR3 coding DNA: TGTGCTAGCAGCTCGGGACCTAACCCCTACAATGAGCAGTTCTTC.

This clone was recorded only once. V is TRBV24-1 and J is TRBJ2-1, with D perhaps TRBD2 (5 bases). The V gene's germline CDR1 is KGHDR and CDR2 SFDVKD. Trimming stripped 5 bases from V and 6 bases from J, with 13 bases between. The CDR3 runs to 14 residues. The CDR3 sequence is CATSGYQRSNEQFF. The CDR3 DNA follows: TGTGCCACCAGTGGTTATCAGCGGAGCAATGAGCAGTTCTTC.

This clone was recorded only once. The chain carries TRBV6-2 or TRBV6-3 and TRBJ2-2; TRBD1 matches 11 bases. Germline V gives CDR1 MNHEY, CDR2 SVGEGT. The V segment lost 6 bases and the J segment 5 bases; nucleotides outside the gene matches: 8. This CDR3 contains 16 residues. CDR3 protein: CASSPAGQGVTGELFF. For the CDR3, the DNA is TGTGCCAGCAGCCCTGCGGGACAGGGGGTTACCGGGGAGCTGTTTTTT.

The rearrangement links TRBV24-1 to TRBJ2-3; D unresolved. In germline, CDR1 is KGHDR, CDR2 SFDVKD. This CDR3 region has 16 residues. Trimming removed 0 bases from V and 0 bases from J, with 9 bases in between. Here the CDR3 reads CATSDLRFASTDTQYF. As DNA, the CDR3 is TGTGCCACCAGTGATTTGCGTTTTGCTAGCACAGATACGCAGTATTTT.

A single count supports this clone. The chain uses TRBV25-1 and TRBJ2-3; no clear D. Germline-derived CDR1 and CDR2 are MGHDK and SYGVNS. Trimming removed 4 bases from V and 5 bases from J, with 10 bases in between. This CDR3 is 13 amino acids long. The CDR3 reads CASSGPWEDTQYF. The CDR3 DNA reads TGTGCCAGCAGTGGCCCTTGGGAAGATACGCAGTATTTT. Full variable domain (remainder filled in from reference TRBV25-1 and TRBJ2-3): EADIYQTPRYLVIGTGKKITLECSQTMGHDKMYWYQQDPGMELHLIHYSYGVNSTEKGDLSSESTVSRIRTEHFPLTLESARPSHTSQYLCASSGPWEDTQYFGPGTRLTVL.

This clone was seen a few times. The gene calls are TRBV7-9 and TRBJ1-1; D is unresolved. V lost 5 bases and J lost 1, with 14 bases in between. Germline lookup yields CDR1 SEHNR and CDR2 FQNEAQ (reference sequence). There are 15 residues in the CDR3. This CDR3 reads CASSPFTNGNTEAFF. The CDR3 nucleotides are TGTGCCAGCAGCCCGTTCACGAATGGGAACACTGAAGCTTTCTTT.

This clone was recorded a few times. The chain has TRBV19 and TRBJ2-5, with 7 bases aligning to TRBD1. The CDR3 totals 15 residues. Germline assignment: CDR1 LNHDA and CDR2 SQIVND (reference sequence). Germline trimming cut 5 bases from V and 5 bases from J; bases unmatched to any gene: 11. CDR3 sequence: CASSLGGQLGETQYF. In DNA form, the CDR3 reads TGTGCCAGTAGTCTTGGGGGACAGTTGGGTGAGACCCAGTACTTC. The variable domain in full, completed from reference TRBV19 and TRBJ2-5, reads DGGITQSPKYLFRKEGQNVTLSCEQNLNHDAMYWYRQDPGQGLRLIYYSQIVNDFQKGDIAEGYSVSREKKESFPLTVTSAQKNPTAFYLCASSLGGQLGETQYFGPGTRLLVL.

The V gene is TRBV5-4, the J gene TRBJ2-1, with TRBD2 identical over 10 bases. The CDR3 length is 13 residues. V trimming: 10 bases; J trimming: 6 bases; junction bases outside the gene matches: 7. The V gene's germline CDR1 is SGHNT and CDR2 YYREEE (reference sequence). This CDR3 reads CAGASGGSNEQFF. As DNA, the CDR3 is TGTGCCGGAGCTAGCGGGGGTAGCAATGAGCAGTTCTTC.

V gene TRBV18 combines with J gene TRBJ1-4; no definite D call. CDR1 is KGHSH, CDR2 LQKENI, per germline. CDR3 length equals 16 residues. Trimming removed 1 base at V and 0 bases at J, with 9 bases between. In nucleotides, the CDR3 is TGTGCCAGCTCACCACAATTGCAGGCAACTAATGAAAAACTGTTTTTT. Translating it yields CASSPQLQATNEKLFF.

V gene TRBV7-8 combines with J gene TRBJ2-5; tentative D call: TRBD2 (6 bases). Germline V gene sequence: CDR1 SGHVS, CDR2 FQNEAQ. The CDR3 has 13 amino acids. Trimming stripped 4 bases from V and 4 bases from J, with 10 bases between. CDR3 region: CASSSNGGETQYF. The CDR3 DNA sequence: TGTGCCAGCAGCTCTAACGGGGGAGAGACCCAGTACTTC.

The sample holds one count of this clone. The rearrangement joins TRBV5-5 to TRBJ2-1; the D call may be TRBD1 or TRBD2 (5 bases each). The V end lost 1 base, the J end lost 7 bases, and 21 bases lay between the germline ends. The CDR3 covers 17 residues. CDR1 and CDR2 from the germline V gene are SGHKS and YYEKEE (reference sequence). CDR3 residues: CASSLRGDSRVGNEQFF. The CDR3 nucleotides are TGTGCCAGCAGCTTGAGGGGAGACAGTAGAGTTGGGAATGAGCAGTTCTTC. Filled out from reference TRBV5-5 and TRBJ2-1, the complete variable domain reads DAGVTQSPTHLIKTRGQQVTLRCSPISGHKSVSWYQQVLGQGPQFIFQYYEKEERGRGNFPDRFSARQFPNYSSELNVNALLLGDSALYLCASSLRGDSRVGNEQFFGPGTRLTVL.

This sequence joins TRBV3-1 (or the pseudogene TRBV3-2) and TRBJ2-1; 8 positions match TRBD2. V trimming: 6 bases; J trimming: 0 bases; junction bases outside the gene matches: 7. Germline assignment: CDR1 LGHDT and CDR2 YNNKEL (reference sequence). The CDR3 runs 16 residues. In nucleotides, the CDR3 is TGTGCCAGCAGTGAAGCGGGGGTAAGCTCCTACAATGAGCAGTTCTTC. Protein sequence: CASSEAGVSSYNEQFF.

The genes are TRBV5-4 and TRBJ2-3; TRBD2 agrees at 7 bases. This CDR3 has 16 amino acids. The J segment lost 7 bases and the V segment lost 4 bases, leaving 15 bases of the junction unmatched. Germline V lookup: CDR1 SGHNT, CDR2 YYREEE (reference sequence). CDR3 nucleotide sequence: TGTGCCAGCAGCGGGGACTGGGGGGGTTTCAGGAATACGCAGTATTTT. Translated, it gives CASSGDWGGFRNTQYF.

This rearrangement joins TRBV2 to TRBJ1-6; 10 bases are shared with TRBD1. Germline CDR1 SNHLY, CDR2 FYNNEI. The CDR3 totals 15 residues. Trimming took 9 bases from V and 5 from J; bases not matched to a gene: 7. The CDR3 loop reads CARGVDRGDNSPLHF. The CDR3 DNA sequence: TGTGCCAGAGGAGTGGACAGGGGGGATAATTCACCCCTCCACTTT.

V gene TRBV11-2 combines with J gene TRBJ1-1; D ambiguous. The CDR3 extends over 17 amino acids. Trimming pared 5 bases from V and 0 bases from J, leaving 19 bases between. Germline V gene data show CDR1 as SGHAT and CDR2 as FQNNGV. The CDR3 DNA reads TGTGCCAGCAGCCCCCCTCGGGAGTACAGCGTGAACACTGAAGCTTTCTTT. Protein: CASSPPREYSVNTEAFF.

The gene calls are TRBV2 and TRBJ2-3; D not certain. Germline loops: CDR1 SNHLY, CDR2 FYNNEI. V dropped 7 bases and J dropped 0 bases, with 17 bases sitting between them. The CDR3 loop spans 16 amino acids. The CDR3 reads CASKALKGLSTDTQYF. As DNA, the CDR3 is TGTGCCAGCAAAGCTCTTAAAGGGCTAAGCACAGATACGCAGTATTTT.